These T cell receptor beta chains were read from a single sample in a study of cytomegalovirus exposure and HLA in healthy donors. The table came from immunoSEQ multiplex PCR; TCRdb's copy has only in-frame clones and leaves some out. The sample data list some 43,000 clones. Sequences were obtained from PBMCs. These receptors were collected from a woman in her 30s in good health and CMV-seronegative. The CDR3 runs from the conserved cysteine through the conserved F or W. A D gene is named only where the DNA matches it firmly.

D	length	J	V	CDR3	DNA
TRBD1	16	TRBJ2-1	TRBV28	CASSNLPGQGWNEQFF	TGTGCCAGCAGTAACCTACCGGGACAGGGCTGGAATGAGCAGTTCTTC
TRBD2	13	TRBJ2-7	TRBV6-5	CASMRGTTYEQYF	TGTGCCAGCATGCGAGGGACTACCTACGAGCAGTACTTC
.	13	TRBJ1-3	TRBV25-1	CASSRGNGNTIYF	TGTGCCAGCAGCCGCGGGAATGGAAACACCATATATTTT
.	13	TRBJ2-7	TRBV4-3	CASRPDYPLEQYF	TGCGCCAGCAGACCGGACTACCCCCTCGAGCAGTACTTC
.	17	TRBJ1-2	TRBV28	CASSSMGGDRLRGGYTF	TGTGCCAGCAGTTCGATGGGAGGCGACCGACTAAGGGGTGGCTACACCTTC
.	14	TRBJ2-1	TRBV29-1	CSVTLTMVYNEQFF	TGCAGCGTTACCCTAACGATGGTTTACAATGAGCAGTTCTTC
.	14	TRBJ2-5	TRBV9	CASSVGGSEETQYF	TGTGCCAGCAGCGTAGGCGGATCGGAAGAGACCCAGTACTTC
.	15	TRBJ1-5	TRBV18	CASSPSGDSNQPQHF	TGTGCCAGCTCACCCTCAGGGGATAGCAATCAGCCCCAGCATTTT
.	17	TRBJ2-1	TRBV7-9	CASSPKFSVVFDNEQFF	TGTGCCAGCAGCCCAAAATTTAGCGTGGTCTTCGACAATGAGCAGTTCTTC
TRBD1	15	TRBJ2-5	TRBV6-5	CASSYSSSGGETQYF	TGTGCCAGCAGTTACTCGAGTTCAGGGGGCGAGACCCAGTACTTC
.	11	TRBJ2-7	TRBV29-1	CSAGGPYEQYF	TGCAGCGCAGGGGGGCCCTACGAGCAGTACTTC
.	13	TRBJ1-1	TRBV30	CAWTPLGSTEAFF	TGTGCCTGGACACCCTTGGGGAGTACTGAAGCTTTCTTT
TRBD1	18	TRBJ1-1	TRBV5-6	CASSYVVGTGDMNTEAFF	TGTGCCAGCAGCTATGTCGTGGGGACAGGGGACATGAACACTGAAGCTTTCTTT
TRBD1	14	TRBJ1-1	TRBV13	CASSLRTGRTEAFF	TGTGCCAGCAGCCTCAGGACAGGGAGGACTGAAGCTTTCTTT
.	15	TRBJ2-2	TRBV19	CASSMGAWVTGELFF	TGTGCCAGTAGTATGGGCGCATGGGTCACCGGGGAGCTGTTTTTT
.	13	TRBJ2-7	TRBV6-6	CASSYSRDYEQYF	TGTGCCAGCAGTTACTCTCGGGACTACGAGCAGTACTTC
.	15	TRBJ2-6	TRBV6-1	CASSERVAGANVLTF	TGTGCCAGCAGTGAACGGGTGGCTGGGGCCAACGTCCTGACTTTC
TRBD1	15	TRBJ2-7	TRBV6-5	CASRRQGTDAYEQYF	TGTGCCAGCAGACGTCAAGGGACAGACGCCTACGAGCAGTACTTC
.	16	TRBJ1-2	TRBV4-1	CASSQDGSGTNYGYTF	TGCGCCAGCAGCCAAGACGGTTCGGGGACTAACTATGGCTACACCTTC
.	13	TRBJ2-5	TRBV7-9	CASSGYREETQYF	TGTGCCAGCAGCGGGTACAGGGAAGAGACCCAGTACTTC
.	14	TRBJ2-2	TRBV30	CAWSNTGSTGELFF	TGTGCCTGGAGTAATACAGGAAGCACCGGGGAGCTGTTTTTT
.	13	TRBJ2-5	TRBV5-1	CASSPQGTENQYF	TGCGCCAGCAGCCCCCAGGGGACGGAGAACCAGTACTTC
.	17	TRBJ1-2	TRBV30	CAWSVKNAGLANYGYTF	TGTGCCTGGAGTGTAAAGAACGCGGGACTAGCTAACTATGGCTACACCTTC
TRBD1	15	TRBJ2-1	TRBV7-9	CASSLPTGVGNEQFF	TGTGCCAGCAGCCTCCCGACAGGGGTCGGCAATGAGCAGTTCTTC
.	15	TRBJ2-5	TRBV5-1	CASSLEARAEETQYF	TGCGCCAGCAGCTTGGAAGCCAGGGCTGAGGAGACCCAGTACTTC
.	12	TRBJ1-2	TRBV28	CASRQGDYGYTF	TGTGCCAGCAGGCAAGGGGACTATGGCTACACCTTC
TRBD2	16	TRBJ2-5	TRBV19	CASSMRGNTGGETQYF	TGTGCCAGTAGTATGAGAGGGAACACGGGGGGGGAGACCCAGTACTTC
.	14	TRBJ2-7	TRBV2	CASWGQVEWDEQYF	TGTGCCAGCTGGGGGCAGGTTGAGTGGGACGAGCAGTACTTC
.	13	TRBJ2-1	TRBV7-3	CASSLYGSDEQFF	TGTGCCAGCAGCTTATACGGGAGCGATGAGCAGTTCTTC
TRBD1	13	TRBJ2-5	TRBV7-9	CASSSDREETQYF	TGTGCCAGCAGCTCTGACAGGGAAGAGACCCAGTACTTC
TRBD1	14	TRBJ2-7	TRBV18	CASSADRVAYEQYF	TGTGCCAGCTCAGCGGACAGGGTAGCCTACGAGCAGTACTTC
TRBD1	15	TRBJ1-1	TRBV27	CASSLTAGGNTEAFF	TGTGCCAGCAGTTTAACCGCAGGGGGGAACACTGAAGCTTTCTTT
TRBD1	14	TRBJ1-4	TRBV10-3	CAIRGQGSNEKLFF	TGTGCCATCAGGGGACAGGGTTCTAATGAAAAACTGTTTTTT
TRBD2	18	TRBJ2-1	TRBV11-2	CASSTGLAGVFSDNEQFF	TGTGCCAGCAGCACGGGACTAGCGGGAGTATTCTCCGACAATGAGCAGTTCTTC
.	13	TRBJ2-7	TRBV28	CASSLGGEYEQYF	TGTGCCAGCAGCCTAGGGGGGGAATACGAGCAGTACTTC
TRBD1	16	TRBJ1-3	TRBV28	CASSLSGTGDGNTIYF	TGTGCCAGCAGTTTGTCCGGGACAGGGGATGGAAACACCATATATTTT
.	14	TRBJ1-2	TRBV29-1	CSVVTEYVFLGYTF	TGCAGCGTTGTGACAGAATACGTTTTTCTTGGCTACACCTTC
.	18	TRBJ1-4	TRBV5-6	CASSLAGFKDTLAEKLFF	TGTGCCAGCAGCTTGGCTGGGTTTAAGGACACCTTGGCTGAAAAACTGTTTTTT
.	15	TRBJ2-7	TRBV7-9	CASSSPFTGLYEQYF	TGTGCCAGCAGCTCCCCCTTCACGGGACTCTACGAGCAGTACTTC
.	14	TRBJ2-5	TRBV18	CASSPPAAAETQYF	TGTGCCAGCTCACCACCGGCGGCCGCGGAGACCCAGTACTTC
.	14	TRBJ1-5	TRBV27	CASSRGDSNQPQHF	TGTGCCAGCAGCCGCGGGGACAGCAATCAGCCCCAGCATTTT
TRBD2	16	TRBJ2-7	TRBV7-2	CASSLGGWRGSYEQYF	TGTGCCAGCAGCTTAGGAGGGTGGCGGGGGTCCTACGAGCAGTACTTC
TRBD2	15	TRBJ2-7	TRBV11-2	CASSRREGGSYEQYF	TGTGCCAGCAGCAGGCGGGAGGGGGGCTCCTACGAGCAGTACTTC
TRBD1	15	TRBJ2-1	TRBV28	CASSSGTGAYNEQFF	TGTGCCAGCAGCTCCGGGACAGGGGCTTACAATGAGCAGTTCTTC
TRBD2	16	TRBJ2-5	TRBV6-5	CASSYSATSGKETQYF	TGTGCCAGCAGTTACTCGGCTACTAGCGGGAAAGAGACCCAGTACTTC
TRBD1	15	TRBJ2-7	TRBV6-5	CASSYSGTGVSEQYF	TGTGCCAGCAGTTACTCAGGGACAGGGGTCTCCGAGCAGTACTTC
.	12	TRBJ2-5	TRBV30	CAWRTTQETQYF	TGTGCCTGGAGAACCACTCAAGAGACCCAGTACTTC
.	15	TRBJ2-2	TRBV5-1	CASSRGGRGTGELFF	TGCGCCAGCAGCAGGGGGGGGCGCGGGACCGGGGAGCTGTTTTTT